This T cell receptor (beta chain) was identified during a study of regulatory T cells in long-lasting Graves disease. The ends were cut back, 5 bases at V and 5 bases at J, with 15 bases in the middle. Looked up from germline, CDR1 is MDHEN and CDR2 is SYDVKM. The CDR3 runs to 15 residues. Documented time point: newly diagnosed GD, antithyroid drugs for less than 3 months. TCR sequences were obtained from RNA taken from PBMCs. Patients with Graves' disease were diagnosed by American Thyroid Association guidelines. The source of the patients was an endocrinology department in Xi'an, China. This clonotype came up many times. Researchers made TCR beta libraries by using iRepertoire HTBI primers and running Arm-PCR on CDR3 regions. MiXCR, run by TCRdb on the multiplex PCR reads, gives a single entry per CDR3 protein. The profile shows 400,000 to 500,000 distinct CDR3 sequences, about 15% of them singletons.

These records were also assigned to another study, of T cells in Graves' hyperthyroidism and ophthalmopathy.

J is TRBJ2-2 and V is TRBV28; D could derive from TRBD1 or TRBD2 (6 bases each). The material sequenced was peripheral blood mononuclear cells (PBMCs), taken at new diagnosis, from a patient treated with antithyroid drugs. This TCR derives from a woman between 45 and 60 years old with Graves disease. In DNA form, the CDR3 reads TGTGCCAGCAGTCTTTCCGGGGGCGGGACCGGGGAGCTGTTTTTT. Protein product: CASSLSGGGTGELFF.